This T cell receptor beta chain was sequenced in a study of monozygotic twins with inflammatory bowel disease. General study findings and limits: Repertoire similarity did not differ between concordant and discordant twins, perhaps due to limited power.

Whole-blood RNA isolation (total RNA) proceeded without T cell sorting. During cDNA synthesis, UMIs that each contained a 6-nucleotide sample barcode were added by means of template switching. The study subjected TCRalpha and TCRbeta cDNA to two nested PCRs of approximately 16 and 10 cycles. TCRdb re-called the 5' RACE reads and gives one entry per CDR3 protein, without DNA. This sample's table has roughly 150,000 distinct CDR3 sequences. In the case of this clonotype: What it binds is unknown.

The CDR3 has 15 amino acids. J is TRBJ2-7 and V is TRBV12-3 or TRBV12-4; TCRdb's assignment of TRBD2 cannot be checked, as there is no DNA. Material for sequencing was blood. The origin of this receptor is a human donor with ulcerative colitis or Crohn's disease, or a healthy co-twin of an affected twin (not recorded which). The CDR3 is CASSARETISYEQYF.